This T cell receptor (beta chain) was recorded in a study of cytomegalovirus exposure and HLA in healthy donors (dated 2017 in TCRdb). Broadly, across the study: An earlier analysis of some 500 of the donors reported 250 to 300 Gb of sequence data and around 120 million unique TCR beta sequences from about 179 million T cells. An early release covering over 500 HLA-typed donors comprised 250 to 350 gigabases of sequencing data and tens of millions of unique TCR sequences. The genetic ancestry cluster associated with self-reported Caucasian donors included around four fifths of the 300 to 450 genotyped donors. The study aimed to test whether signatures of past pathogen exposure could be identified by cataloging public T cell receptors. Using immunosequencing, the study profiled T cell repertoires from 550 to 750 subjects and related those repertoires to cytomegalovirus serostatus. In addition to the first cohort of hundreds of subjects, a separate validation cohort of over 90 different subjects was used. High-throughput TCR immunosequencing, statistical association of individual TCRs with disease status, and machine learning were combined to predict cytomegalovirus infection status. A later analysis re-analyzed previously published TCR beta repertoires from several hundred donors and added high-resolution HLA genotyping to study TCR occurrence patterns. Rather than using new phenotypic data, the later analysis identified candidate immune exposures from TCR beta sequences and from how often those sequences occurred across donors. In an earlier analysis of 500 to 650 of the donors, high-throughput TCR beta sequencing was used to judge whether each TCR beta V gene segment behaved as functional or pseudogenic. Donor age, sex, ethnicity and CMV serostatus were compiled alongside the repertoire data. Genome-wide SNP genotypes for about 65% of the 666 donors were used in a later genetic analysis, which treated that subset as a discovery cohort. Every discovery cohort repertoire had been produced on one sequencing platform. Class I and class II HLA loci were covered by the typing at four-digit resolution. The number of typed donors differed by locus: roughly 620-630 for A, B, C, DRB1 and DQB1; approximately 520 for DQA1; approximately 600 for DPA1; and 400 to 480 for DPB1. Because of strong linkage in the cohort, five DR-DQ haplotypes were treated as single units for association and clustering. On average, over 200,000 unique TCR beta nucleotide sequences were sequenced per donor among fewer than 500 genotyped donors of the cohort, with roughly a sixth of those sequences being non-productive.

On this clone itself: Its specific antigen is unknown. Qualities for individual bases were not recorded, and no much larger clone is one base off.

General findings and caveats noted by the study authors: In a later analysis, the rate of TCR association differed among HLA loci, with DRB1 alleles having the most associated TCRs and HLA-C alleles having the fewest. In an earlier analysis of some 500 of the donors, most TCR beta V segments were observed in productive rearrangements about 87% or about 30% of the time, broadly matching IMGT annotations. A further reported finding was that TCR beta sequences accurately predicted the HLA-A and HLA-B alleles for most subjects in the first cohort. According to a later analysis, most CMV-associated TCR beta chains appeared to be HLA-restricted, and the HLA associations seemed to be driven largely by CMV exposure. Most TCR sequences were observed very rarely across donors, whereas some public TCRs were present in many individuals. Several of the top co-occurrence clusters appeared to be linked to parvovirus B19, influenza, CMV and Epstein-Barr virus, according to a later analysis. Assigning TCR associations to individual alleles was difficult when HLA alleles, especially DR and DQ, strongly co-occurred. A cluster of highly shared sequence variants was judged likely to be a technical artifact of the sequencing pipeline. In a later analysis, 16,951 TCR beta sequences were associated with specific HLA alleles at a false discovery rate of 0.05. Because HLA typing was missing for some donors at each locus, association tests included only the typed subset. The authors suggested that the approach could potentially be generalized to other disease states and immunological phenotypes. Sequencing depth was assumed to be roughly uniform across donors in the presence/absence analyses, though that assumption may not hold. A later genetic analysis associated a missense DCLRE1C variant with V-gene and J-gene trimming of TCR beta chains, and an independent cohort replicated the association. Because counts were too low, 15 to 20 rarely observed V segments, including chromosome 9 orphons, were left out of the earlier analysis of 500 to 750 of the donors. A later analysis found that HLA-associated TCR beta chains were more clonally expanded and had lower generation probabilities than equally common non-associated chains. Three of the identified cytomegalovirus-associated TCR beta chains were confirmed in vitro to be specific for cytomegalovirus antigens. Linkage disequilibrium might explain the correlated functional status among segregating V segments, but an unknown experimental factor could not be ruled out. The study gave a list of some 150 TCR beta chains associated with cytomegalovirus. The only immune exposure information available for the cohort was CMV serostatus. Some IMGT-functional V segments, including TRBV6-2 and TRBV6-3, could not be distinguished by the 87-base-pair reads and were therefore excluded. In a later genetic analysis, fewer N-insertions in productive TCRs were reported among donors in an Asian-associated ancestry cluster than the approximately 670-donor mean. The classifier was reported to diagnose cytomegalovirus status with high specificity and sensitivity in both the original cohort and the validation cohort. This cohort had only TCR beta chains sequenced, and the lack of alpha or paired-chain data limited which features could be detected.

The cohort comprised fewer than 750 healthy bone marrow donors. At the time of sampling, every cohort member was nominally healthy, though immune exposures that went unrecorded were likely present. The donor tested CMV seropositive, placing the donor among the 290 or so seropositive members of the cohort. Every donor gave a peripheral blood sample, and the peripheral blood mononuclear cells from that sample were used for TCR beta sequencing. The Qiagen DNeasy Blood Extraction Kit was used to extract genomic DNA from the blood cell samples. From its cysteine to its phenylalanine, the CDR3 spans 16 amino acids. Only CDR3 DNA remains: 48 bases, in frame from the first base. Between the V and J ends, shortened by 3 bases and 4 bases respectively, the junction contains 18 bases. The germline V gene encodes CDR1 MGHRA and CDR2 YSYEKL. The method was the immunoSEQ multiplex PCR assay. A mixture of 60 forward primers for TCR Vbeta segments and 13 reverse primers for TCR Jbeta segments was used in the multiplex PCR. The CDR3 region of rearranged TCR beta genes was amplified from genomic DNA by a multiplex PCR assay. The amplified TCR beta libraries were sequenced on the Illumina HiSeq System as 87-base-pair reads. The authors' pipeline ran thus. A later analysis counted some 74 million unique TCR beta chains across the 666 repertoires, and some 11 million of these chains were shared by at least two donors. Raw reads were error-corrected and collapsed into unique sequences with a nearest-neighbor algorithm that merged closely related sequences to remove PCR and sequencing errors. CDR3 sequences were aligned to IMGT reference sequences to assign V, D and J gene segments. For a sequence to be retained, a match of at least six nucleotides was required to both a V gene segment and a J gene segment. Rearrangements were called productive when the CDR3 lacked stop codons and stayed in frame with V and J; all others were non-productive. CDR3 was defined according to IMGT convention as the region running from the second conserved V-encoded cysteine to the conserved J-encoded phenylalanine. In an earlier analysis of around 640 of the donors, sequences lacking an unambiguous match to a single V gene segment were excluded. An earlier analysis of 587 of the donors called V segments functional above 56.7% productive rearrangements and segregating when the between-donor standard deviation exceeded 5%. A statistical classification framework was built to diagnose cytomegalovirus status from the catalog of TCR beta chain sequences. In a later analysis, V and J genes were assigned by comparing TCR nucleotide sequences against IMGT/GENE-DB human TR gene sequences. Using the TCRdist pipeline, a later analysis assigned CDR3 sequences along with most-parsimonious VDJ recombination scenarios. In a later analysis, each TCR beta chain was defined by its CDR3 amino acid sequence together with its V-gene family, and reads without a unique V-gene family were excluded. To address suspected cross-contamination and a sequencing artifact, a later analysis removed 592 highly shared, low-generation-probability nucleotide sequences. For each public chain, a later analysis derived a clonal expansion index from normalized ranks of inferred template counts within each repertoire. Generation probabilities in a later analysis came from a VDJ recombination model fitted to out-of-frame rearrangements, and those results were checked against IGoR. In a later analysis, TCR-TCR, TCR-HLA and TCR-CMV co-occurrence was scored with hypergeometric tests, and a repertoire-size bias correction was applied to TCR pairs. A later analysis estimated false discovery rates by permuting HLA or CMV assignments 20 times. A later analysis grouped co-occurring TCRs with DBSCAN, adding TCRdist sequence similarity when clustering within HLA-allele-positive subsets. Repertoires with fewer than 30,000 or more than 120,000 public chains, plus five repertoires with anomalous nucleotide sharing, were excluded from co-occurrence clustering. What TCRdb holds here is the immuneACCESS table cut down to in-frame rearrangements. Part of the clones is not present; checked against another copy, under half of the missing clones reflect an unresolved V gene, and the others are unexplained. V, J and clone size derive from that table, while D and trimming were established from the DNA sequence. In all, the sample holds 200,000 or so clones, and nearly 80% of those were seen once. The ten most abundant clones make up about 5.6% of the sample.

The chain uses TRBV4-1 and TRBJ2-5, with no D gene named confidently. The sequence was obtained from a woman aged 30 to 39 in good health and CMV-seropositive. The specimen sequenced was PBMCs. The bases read TGCGCCAGCAGCCACGAGAGTAGATTAACCGGAGAGACCCAGTACTTC. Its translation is CASSHESRLTGETQYF.